This T cell receptor (beta chain) was sequenced in a study of siplizumab effects on memory and regulatory T cells. Study-wide findings and caveats: Apparently key alloresponse contributors, naive T cells also seemed more diverse than memory cells. Just a small share of alloreactive clones was traced back to unstimulated subsets. No functional test confirmed suppression by proliferating siplizumab-culture Tregs. Roughly 75-96% of proliferating clones (CD4+ or CD8+) could not be assigned a naive or memory phenotype.

Concerning this clone: What it recognizes is unknown. One end of the junction does not line up with germline, which may come from a read error.

TCRdb's copy holds only in-frame clones and misses some; the assay was immunoSEQ multiplex PCR. The sample yields about 98,000 clones, about 93% seen once. CDR1 LNHDA and CDR2 SQIVND come from the germline V gene (reference sequence). The CDR3 runs 15 residues. The genes are TRBV19 and TRBJ1-5; D might be TRBD1 (6 bases). Material for sequencing was CD4+ T cells sorted from blood. The TCR was taken from a human donor in good health. CDR3 nucleotide sequence: TGTGCCAGTGGGAGGCGGGGGCAGGACAATCAGCCCCGGCATTTT. Translating gives CASGRRGQDNQPRHF.